The 25 T cell receptor beta chains presented below share a single source sample, sequenced in a study of molecular identifiers for immune sequencing clone quantification (dated by TCRdb to between 2017 and 2018). The library was built by means of PCR. These reads were obtained on a NextSeq 500. TCRdb ran its own pipeline on the public reads, namely fastp trimming at Q25 and MiXCR clone calling, and kept in-frame beta chains. Every distinct CDR3 protein forms one entry, paired with its most common genes and DNA. This sample holds some 680,000 distinct CDR3 sequences; 25% were observed only once. The ten largest clones represent roughly 0.83% of the sample. Sequencing input: naive CD8+ T cells from blood, with Jurkat cell RNA spiked in. The intended sense of this specimen's cell subset or site label: FACS-sorted CD8+CD4-CCR7+CD45RA+ naive T cells. These receptors all come from a human donor in good health. Some libraries in this study had Jurkat cell RNA spiked in.

This clonotype was seen a few times. The rearrangement joins TRBV20-1 to TRBJ2-7; D call uncertain. The CDR3 covers 14 residues. Trimming removed 0 bases from V and 0 bases from J, with 9 bases in between. The germline V gene has CDR1 DFQATT and CDR2 SNEGSKA (reference sequence). The CDR3 DNA is TGCAGTGCTAGAGACGTAAAGAGCTCCTACGAGCAGTACTTC. Encoded protein: CSARDVKSSYEQYF.

V usage is TRBV11-2 and J usage is TRBJ2-3; no clear D. Germline V gene lookup returns CDR1 SGHAT and CDR2 FQNNGV. V gave up 5 bases and J gave up 2 bases, with 20 bases separating them. This CDR3 spans 17 amino acids. Here the CDR3 reads CASSQNGLATYTDTQYF. The CDR3 bases are TGTGCCAGCAGCCAAAACGGGCTTGCGACATACACAGATACGCAGTATTTT.

This clonotype appeared a few times. This sequence joins TRBV7-2 and TRBJ1-6; D is undetermined. Trimming removed 1 base at V and 6 bases at J, with 16 bases between. This CDR3 contains 17 residues. Germline V gene data show CDR1 as SGHTA and CDR2 as FQGNSA. The CDR3 loop is CASSLGVWQPSNSPLHF. CDR3 nucleotides: TGTGCCAGCAGCTTAGGGGTCTGGCAGCCATCTAATTCACCCCTCCACTTT.

This clonotype has a handful of counts. The rearrangement links TRBV12-5 to TRBJ2-2; D gene ambiguous. Trimming left V 7 bases short and J 6 bases short, with 6 bases between. Germline CDR1 and CDR2: LGHNT and FRNRAP. This CDR3 is built from 11 residues. In nucleotides, the CDR3 is TGTGCTAGTGAGGGTGCCGGGGAGCTGTTTTTT. This translates into CASEGAGELFF.

This chain joins TRBV6-2 or TRBV6-3 and TRBJ2-3; D call uncertain. The V end lost 0 bases, the J end lost 0 bases, and 13 bases lay between the germline ends. Germline V gives CDR1 MNHEY, CDR2 SVGEGT. The CDR3 runs to 17 residues. CDR3 DNA: TGTGCCAGCAGTTACTCAACGGGCAGCGAAAGCACAGATACGCAGTATTTT. Encoded protein: CASSYSTGSESTDTQYF.

This clonotype has at least ten counts. The J gene is TRBJ1-1, the V gene TRBV27; no firm D call. The ends were cut back, 5 bases at V and 1 base at J, with 17 bases in the middle. The CDR3 length is 16 residues. Germline assignment: CDR1 MNHEY and CDR2 SMNVEV (reference sequence). The CDR3 region is CASSPRMVYRNTEAFF. The CDR3 nucleotides are TGTGCCAGCAGTCCTAGGATGGTGTACAGGAACACTGAAGCTTTCTTT.

This clonotype was detected a few times. The chain combines TRBV9 with TRBJ2-7; D ambiguous. V was trimmed by 1 base and J by 4 bases, leaving 6 bases between them. Germline V lookup: CDR1 SGDLS, CDR2 YYNGEE. This CDR3 comprises 12 residues. The CDR3 is CASSVSDYEQYF. The CDR3 bases are TGTGCCAGCAGCGTATCCGATTACGAGCAGTACTTC.

V gene TRBV19 combines with J gene TRBJ2-1; D is perhaps TRBD2 (6 bases). The V gene lost 6 bases and the J gene lost 8 bases, with 17 bases spanning the gap. Per the germline V gene, CDR1 is LNHDA and CDR2 is SQIVND (reference sequence). This CDR3 comprises 14 residues. The CDR3 reads CASSRPWERDEQFF. The CDR3 DNA reads as TGTGCCAGTAGCCGTCCCTGGGAGCGGGATGAGCAGTTCTTC.

This clonotype was picked up a small number of times. The chain recombines TRBV7-9 with TRBJ2-4, with D possibly being TRBD2 (5 bases). The CDR3 has 16 residues. CDR1 SEHNR and CDR2 FQNEAQ come from the germline V gene (reference sequence). The V and J ends lost 5 bases and 0 bases respectively, with 14 bases between them. In DNA form, the CDR3 reads TGTGCCAGCAGCCCTGTCTCTGGGAGAGCCAAAAACATTCAGTACTTC. Translation gives CASSPVSGRAKNIQYF.

This chain links TRBV27 with TRBJ2-6; 10 bases fit TRBD1. From germline, CDR1 is MNHEY and CDR2 SMNVEV (reference sequence). V was clipped by 6 bases and J by 3 bases; unmatched bases: 5. This CDR3 contains 16 residues. In DNA, the CDR3 is TGTGCCAGCAGCCCAGGGACAGGGGTTGGGGCCAACGTCCTGACTTTC. Protein product: CASSPGTGVGANVLTF.

On this clonotype: The junction shows a germline mismatch at one end, possibly a read error. V gene TRBV28 combines with J gene TRBJ1-4; D perhaps matches TRBD1 (6 bases). The CDR3 extends over 16 amino acids. Germline V gene lookup returns CDR1 MDHEN and CDR2 SYDVKM. The CDR3 sequence: CASSLPRQALNEKLVF. The CDR3 nucleotides read TGTGCCAGCAGTTTACCAAGACAGGCCCTTAATGAAAAACTGGTTTTT.

This clonotype appeared many times. In DNA, the CDR3 is TGCAGTGCTGATTTCCCTACACACACAGATACGCAGTATTTT. Protein sequence: CSADFPTHTDTQYF. The J gene is TRBJ2-3, the V gene TRBV20-1; no firm D call. In germline, CDR1 is DFQATT, CDR2 SNEGSKA (reference sequence). V was trimmed by 5 bases and J by 2 bases, leaving 14 bases between them. The CDR3 covers 14 residues.

This clonotype was counted at least ten times. The V gene is TRBV7-2, the J gene TRBJ1-6; 7 bases are shared with TRBD1. CDR1 and CDR2 (germline): SGHTA, FQGNSA. The CDR3 consists of 15 residues. The trim removed 9 bases at V and 3 bases at J, leaving 8 bases unmatched. The CDR3 coding sequence is TGTGCCAGTGGACCCTGGACAGGCTATAATTCACCCCTCCACTTT. It codes for CASGPWTGYNSPLHF. The variable domain in full, with the rest retrieved from reference TRBV7-2 and TRBJ1-6, is GAGVSQSPSNKVTEKGKDVELRCDPISGHTALYWYRQSLGQGLEFLIYFQGNSAPDKSGLPSDRFSAERTGGSVSTLTIQRTQQEDSAVYLCASGPWTGYNSPLHFGNGTRLTVT.

The J gene is TRBJ2-3, the V gene TRBV6-5; D perhaps matches TRBD2 (6 bases). Per the germline V gene, CDR1 is MNHEY and CDR2 is SVGAGI. The CDR3 spans 12 residues. Trimming pared 2 bases from V and 8 bases from J, leaving 8 bases between. CDR3 nucleotides: TGTGCCAGCAGTTACGAGGGAGGTACGCAGTATTTT. This sequence encodes CASSYEGGTQYF.

As regards this clonotype: Sequence at one end of the junction differs from germline and may be a read error. The chain is built from TRBV19 and TRBJ1-5; D not resolved. Germline V lookup: CDR1 LNHDA, CDR2 SQIVND (reference sequence). The CDR3 is made up of 15 amino acids. The CDR3 nucleotides are TGTGCCAGTAGTCCCGACGGGGTAAGCAATCAGCCCCAGCAATTT. Protein sequence: CASSPDGVSNQPQQF.

Points on this clonotype: Since a much larger clone is just one base distant, this may be a read error. The J gene is TRBJ2-3, the V gene TRBV7-9; 12 nucleotides align to TRBD2. Germline V gene lookup returns CDR1 SEHNR and CDR2 FQNEAQ (reference sequence). The CDR3 is made up of 17 amino acids. CDR3 DNA: TGTGTCAGCAGCTTATCCGGACTAGCGGGGCGCACAGATACGCAGTATTTT. Amino acids: CVSSLSGLAGRTDTQYF. Together with reference TRBV7-9 and TRBJ2-3, the CDR3 gives the full variable domain: DTGVSQNPRHKITKRGQNVTFRCDPISEHNRLYWYRQTLGQGPEFLTYFQNEAQLEKSRLLSDRFSAERPKGSFSTLEIQRTEQGDSAMYLCVSSLSGLAGRTDTQYFGPGTRLTVL.

About this clonotype itself: Given a much more abundant clone one base away, this may be a read error. This chain joins TRBV11-2 and TRBJ2-1, with 8 bases lining up with TRBD2. Germline CDR1 SGHAT, CDR2 FQNNGV. Trimming removed 3 bases from V and 7 bases from J; junction bases left unmatched: 23. The CDR3 extends over 20 amino acids. This CDR3 is CASSFAAGGERLLAVNEQFF. CDR3 nucleotide sequence: TGTGCCAGCAGCTTCGCCGCCGGTGGGGAAAGGCTACTAGCGGTGAATGAGCAGTTCTTC.

The genes are TRBV27 and TRBJ2-1, with D perhaps TRBD1 or TRBD2 (5 bases each). V was cut by 8 bases and J by 4 bases, with 21 bases left in between. The CDR3 is 16 amino acids. Germline CDR1 reads MNHEY; CDR2 reads SMNVEV (reference sequence). The CDR3 nucleotides are TGTGCCAGCCGCCCCCTGGGGCTAGCAGATTACAATGAGCAGTTCTTC. Protein product: CASRPLGLADYNEQFF.

This clonotype was counted only a few times. This chain links TRBV28 with TRBJ1-2; D gene unclear. V lost 3 bases and J 0 bases, leaving 8 bases between the germline ends. Germline assignment: CDR1 MDHEN and CDR2 SYDVKM. The CDR3 is 14 amino acids. Here the CDR3 reads CASSFPQTNYGYTF. The CDR3 coding sequence is TGTGCCAGCAGTTTCCCCCAGACTAACTATGGCTACACCTTC.

This chain uses TRBV20-1 with TRBJ2-7, with D perhaps matching TRBD1 (5 bases). Germline CDR1 and CDR2: DFQATT and SNEGSKA (reference sequence). This CDR3 spans 11 amino acids. Trimming cost V 3 bases and J 6 bases, with 9 bases left between them. Written as DNA, the CDR3 is TGCAGTGCTAGCTTTGGGGCCGAGCAGTACTTC. Its translation: CSASFGAEQYF.

The sample holds many counts of this clonotype. This chain joins TRBV5-1 and TRBJ2-5, with unresolved D. Trimming removed 4 bases from V and 0 bases from J, with 10 bases in between. Germline V gene lookup returns CDR1 SGHRS and CDR2 YFSETQ. The CDR3 runs to 14 residues. The CDR3 DNA is TGCGCCAGCAGCCTCGGACGGAACCAAGAGACCCAGTACTTC. It encodes CASSLGRNQETQYF.

This clonotype was seen at least ten times. CDR3 DNA sequence: TGCGCCAGCAGCCAAGGACGGCTAGCCAAAAACATTCAGTACTTC. Translation: CASSQGRLAKNIQYF. The V call is TRBV4-3, the J call TRBJ2-4, with D uncertain. The germline gives CDR1 LGHNA, CDR2 YSLEER. The V end lost 1 base, the J end lost 0 bases, and 7 bases lay between the germline ends. CDR3 size: 15 residues.

The sample holds many counts of this clonotype. The gene calls are TRBV7-6 and TRBJ2-7, with D possibly being TRBD1 or TRBD2 (5 bases each). The length of the CDR3 is 15 residues. Germline CDR1 reads SGHVS; CDR2 reads FNYEAQ. The ends were cut back, 4 bases at V and 2 bases at J, with 15 bases in the middle. The CDR3 nucleotides read TGTGCCAGCAGCTCGGGACCTCAAGTCCCCTACGAGCAGTACTTC. As protein: CASSSGPQVPYEQYF.

V and J are TRBV20-1 and TRBJ2-2; D unresolved. The germline gives CDR1 DFQATT, CDR2 SNEGSKA (reference sequence). Between the trimmed V and J ends, which lost 1 base and 8 bases, there was a span of 5 bases. This CDR3 region has 11 residues. The CDR3, as DNA: TGCAGTGCTAGAGTATATGGGGAGCTGTTTTTT. Its protein is CSARVYGELFF.

This clonotype was detected many times. The chain uses TRBV29-1 and TRBJ2-5; the match to TRBD2 covers 7 bases. The CDR3 consists of 14 residues. Germline CDR1 reads SQVTM; CDR2 reads ANQGSEA. Trimming removed 3 bases from V and 3 bases from J; junction bases left unmatched: 7. The CDR3: CSVDMWGGEETQYF. The CDR3 bases are TGCAGCGTTGATATGTGGGGGGGGGAAGAGACCCAGTACTTC.